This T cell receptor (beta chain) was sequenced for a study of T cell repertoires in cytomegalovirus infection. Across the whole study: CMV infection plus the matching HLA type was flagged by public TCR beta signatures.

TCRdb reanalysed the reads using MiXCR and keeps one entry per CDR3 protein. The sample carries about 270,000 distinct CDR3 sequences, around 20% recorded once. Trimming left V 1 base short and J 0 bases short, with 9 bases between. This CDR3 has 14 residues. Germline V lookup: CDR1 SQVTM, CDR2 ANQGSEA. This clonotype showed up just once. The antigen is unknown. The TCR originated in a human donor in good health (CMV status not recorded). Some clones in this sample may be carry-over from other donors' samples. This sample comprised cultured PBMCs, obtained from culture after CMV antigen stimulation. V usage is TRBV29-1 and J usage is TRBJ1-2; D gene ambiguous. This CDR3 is CSVEGGTANYGYTF. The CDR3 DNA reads TGCAGCGTTGAAGGCGGAACAGCTAACTATGGCTACACCTTC. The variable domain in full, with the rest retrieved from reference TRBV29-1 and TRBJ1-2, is SAVISQKPSRDICQRGTSLTIQCQVDSQVTMMFWYRQQPGQSLTLIATANQGSEATYESGFVIDKFPISRPNLTFSTLTVSNMSPEDSSIYLCSVEGGTANYGYTFGSGTRLTVV.